This T cell receptor beta chain was documented in a study of cytomegalovirus exposure and HLA in healthy donors. On this clone itself: Its cognate antigen is unknown.

The CDR3 is 14 amino acids. Trimming removed 5 bases from V and 3 bases from J, with 13 bases in between. CDR1 LNHNV and CDR2 YYDKDF come from the germline V gene (reference sequence). TCRdb's copy holds only in-frame clones and misses some; the assay was immunoSEQ multiplex PCR. The sample has about 350,000 clones; about 90% are singletons. General study results and limits: Through in vitro validation, three CMV-associated chains were shown to be specific for CMV antigens. Subsequent analysis revealed that first-cohort TCR clusters tended to co-occur in the 100 to 150 validation repertoires. Most TCR sequences showed up rarely, but some public TCRs showed up in many donors. Cytomegalovirus association was assigned to under 200 TCR beta chains.

Sample: PBMCs. This chain connects TRBV15 to TRBJ1-2; no definite D call. This clonotype originated in a woman aged 25 to 39 in good health and CMV-seropositive. The CDR3 DNA is TGTGCCACCAGCCCCGGAAGGCGGGACTATGGCTACACCTTC. Residues: CATSPGRRDYGYTF.